The next 28 T cell receptor beta chains were all read from a single sample in a study of shared clonotypes between healthy human individuals. Repertoires were generated with immunoSEQ multiplex PCR, while TCRdb's copy carries only in-frame clones and drops some. The sample has 1,400,000 or so clones, approximately 98.5% seen once; the top ten hold 0.36%. Source material: naive CD4+ T cells sorted from blood. Indicated subset: CD45RA+ positively selected. These receptors were collected from a man between 25 and 39 years old in good health.

The V gene is TRBV19, the J gene TRBJ2-1; 9 bases align to TRBD2. The CDR3 has 16 amino acids. CDR1 and CDR2 (germline): LNHDA, SQIVND (reference sequence). With 6 bases clipped from V and 8 bases from J, the junction kept 14 bases outside the gene matches. The CDR3 sequence is CASRRTSGRNRDEQFF. In nucleotides, the CDR3 is TGTGCCAGTAGGAGAACCAGCGGGAGGAATAGAGATGAGCAGTTCTTC.

The V call is TRBV12-5, the J call TRBJ2-5; D is possibly TRBD2 (5 bases). Germline CDR1 reads LGHNT; CDR2 reads FRNRAP. This CDR3 region has 14 residues. Trimming took off 1 base at V and 5 bases at J, with 11 bases between the two ends. The CDR3 loop is CASGLAPGMETQYF. CDR3 coding DNA: TGTGCTAGTGGTTTGGCGCCGGGAATGGAGACCCAGTACTTC.

The CDR3 loop reads CASNWGDSSRNTIYF. DNA of the CDR3: TGTGCCAGCAATTGGGGGGATTCATCAAGGAACACCATATATTTT. The chain carries TRBV6-1 and TRBJ1-3; maybe TRBD1 (5 bases). In germline, CDR1 is MNHNS, CDR2 SASEGT. CDR3 size: 15 residues. The V end was cut by 7 bases, the J end by 7 bases, with 20 bases between.

This chain links TRBV18 with TRBJ1-5, with TRBD1 as a possible D gene (5 bases). Deletions cut 6 bases from V and 7 bases from J, with 13 bases between. This CDR3 has 13 residues. Looked up from germline, CDR1 is KGHSH and CDR2 is LQKENI. The CDR3 DNA reads as TGTGCCAGCTCCCTTTACAGGAGACAGCCCCAGCATTTT. This encodes CASSLYRRQPQHF.

This clone showed up just once. V is TRBV6-1 and J is TRBJ2-7; a weak D match, TRBD2 (6 bases). Between the trimmed V and J ends, which lost 6 bases and 7 bases, there was a span of 19 bases. Germline CDR1 is MNHNS and CDR2 is SASEGT. The CDR3 consists of 14 residues. CDR3 sequence reads: CASSALGGPGEQYF. Written as DNA, the CDR3 is TGTGCCAGCAGCGCCCTCGGAGGGCCTGGTGAGCAGTACTTC.

CDR3 amino acids: CASRHRQAHYEQYF. The CDR3 DNA reads TGTGCCAGCCGTCACCGGCAGGCCCACTACGAGCAGTACTTC. The chain uses TRBV28 and TRBJ2-7, with D uncertain. In germline, CDR1 is MDHEN, CDR2 SYDVKM. The CDR3 runs 14 residues. Deletions cut 8 bases from V and 3 bases from J, with 17 bases between. The full variable domain, rest sourced from reference TRBV28 and TRBJ2-7, is DVKVTQSSRYLVKRTGEKVFLECVQDMDHENMFWYRQDPGLGLRLIYFSYDVKMKEKGDIPEGYSVSREKKERFSLILESASTNQTSMYLCASRHRQAHYEQYFGPGTRLTVT.

Comment on this clone: Different DNA sequences within this sample yield the same CDR3. V gene TRBV5-1 combines with J gene TRBJ2-2; TRBD2 agrees at 13 bases. J was trimmed by 5 bases and V by 2 bases; bases with no gene match: 0. Germline CDR1 reads SGHRS; CDR2 reads YFSETQ. This CDR3 has 15 amino acids. CDR3 loop: CASSLLAGGTGELFF. CDR3 in DNA: TGCGCCAGCAGCTTACTAGCGGGAGGGACCGGGGAGCTGTTTTTT. Drawing the rest from reference TRBV5-1 and TRBJ2-2, the complete variable domain is KAGVTQTPRYLIKTRGQQVTLSCSPISGHRSVSWYQQTPGQGLQFLFEYFSETQRNKGNFPGRFSGRQFSNSRSEMNVSTLELGDSALYLCASSLLAGGTGELFFGEGSRLTVL.

The chain has TRBV5-1 and TRBJ1-4, with 8 bases aligning to TRBD1. Germline CDR1 reads SGHRS; CDR2 reads YFSETQ. The CDR3 sequence is 15 residues long. Unmatched junction bases numbered 8, after V lost 4 bases and J lost 6 bases. The CDR3 nucleotides read TGCGCCAGCAGCCGGTGGACAGGGAGGGATGAAAAACTGTTTTTT. Translation gives CASSRWTGRDEKLFF.

The table lists this clone with a count of one. This same CDR3 is encoded by further DNA sequences in the sample. The rearrangement joins TRBV19 to TRBJ1-5; D not resolved. The CDR3 runs 14 residues. Looked up from germline, CDR1 is LNHDA and CDR2 is SQIVND (reference sequence). The ends were cut back, 1 base at V and 4 bases at J, with 8 bases in the middle. The CDR3 sequence: CASSIVSGNQPQHF. The CDR3 DNA reads as TGTGCCAGTAGTATAGTGAGCGGGAATCAGCCCCAGCATTTT. The full variable domain, in which reference TRBV19 and TRBJ1-5 provide the parts outside the CDR3, is DGGITQSPKYLFRKEGQNVTLSCEQNLNHDAMYWYRQDPGQGLRLIYYSQIVNDFQKGDIAEGYSVSREKKESFPLTVTSAQKNPTAFYLCASSIVSGNQPQHFGDGTRLSIL.

The V and J genes are TRBV7-8 and TRBJ2-7; 11 bases are shared with TRBD2. CDR1 and CDR2 from the germline V gene are SGHVS and FQNEAQ. The CDR3 covers 15 residues. Trimming took 6 bases from V and 9 from J; bases not matched to a gene: 13. CDR3 residues: CASSIAGLAGVRQYF. The CDR3 nucleotides read TGTGCCAGCAGTATAGCTGGACTAGCGGGTGTAAGGCAGTACTTC.

The V call is TRBV6-5, the J call TRBJ2-2, with 7 bases fitting TRBD2. The germline V gene encodes CDR1 MNHEY and CDR2 SVGAGI. V was clipped by 6 bases and J by 0 bases; unmatched bases: 1. This CDR3 has 14 amino acids. The CDR3 DNA reads as TGTGCCAGCAGCCGGGGGGCGAACACCGGGGAGCTGTTTTTT. This translates into CASSRGANTGELFF.

The chain uses TRBV4-2 and TRBJ2-7, with TRBD2 matching over 12 bases. The CDR3 extends over 15 amino acids. J lost 4 bases, V lost 1 base, and 2 bases had no gene match. CDR1 and CDR2 (germline): LGHNA, YNFKEQ. The chain's CDR3 is CASSQGLAGAYEQYF. In nucleotides, the CDR3 is TGTGCCAGCAGCCAAGGACTAGCGGGAGCGTACGAGCAGTACTTC.

CDR3 loop: CASRLGTVDTGELFF. The CDR3 DNA reads as TGTGCCAGCAGGCTCGGGACAGTGGACACCGGGGAGCTGTTTTTT. The chain is built from TRBV27 and TRBJ2-2; the match to TRBD1 covers 7 bases. Trimming removed 6 bases from V and 3 bases from J; junction bases left unmatched: 7. CDR3 size: 15 residues. The germline gives CDR1 MNHEY, CDR2 SMNVEV (reference sequence).

Concerning this clone: The sample carries other DNA sequences with the same CDR3. The rearrangement uses TRBV6-5 and TRBJ1-2; D might be TRBD1 (5 bases). This CDR3 contains 12 residues. The V end was cut by 0 bases, the J end by 6 bases, with 5 bases between. Germline values: CDR1 MNHEY, CDR2 SVGAGI. The CDR3 nucleotides read TGTGCCAGCAGTTACTCGGGGCATGGCTACACCTTC. Translated, it gives CASSYSGHGYTF.

The J gene is TRBJ2-3, the V gene TRBV7-9, with 8 bases aligning to TRBD2. The CDR3 spans 15 residues. Looked up from germline, CDR1 is SEHNR and CDR2 is FQNEAQ (reference sequence). Unmatched junction bases numbered 9, after V lost 5 bases and J lost 5 bases. The CDR3: CASSISSGSGDTQYF. For the CDR3, the DNA is TGTGCCAGCAGCATCTCTAGCGGGTCCGGAGATACGCAGTATTTT.

This CDR3 reads CASSLRGSSNYEQYF. CDR3 nucleotide sequence: TGCGCCAGCAGCTTAAGGGGATCTTCGAACTACGAGCAGTACTTC. V is TRBV5-1 and J is TRBJ2-7, with D possibly TRBD1 on 5 matching bases. Germline V gene lookup returns CDR1 SGHRS and CDR2 YFSETQ. Trimming cost V 2 bases and J 3 bases, with 15 bases left between them. The CDR3 extends over 15 amino acids.

The chain has TRBV5-1 and TRBJ2-7; D is possibly TRBD1 or TRBD2 (6 bases each). This CDR3 has 15 amino acids. V lost 5 bases and J 3 bases, leaving 18 bases between the germline ends. Germline values: CDR1 SGHRS, CDR2 YFSETQ. CDR3 bases: TGCGCCAGCAGTCGGGGGCTCGGGGATATCTACGAGCAGTACTTC. This translates into CASSRGLGDIYEQYF.

V and J are TRBV6-5 and TRBJ2-7; TRBD1 agrees at 9 bases. J gave up 5 bases and V 7 bases, and 9 bases lay outside the gene matches. Germline loops: CDR1 MNHEY, CDR2 SVGAGI. The CDR3 is 14 amino acids. As DNA, the CDR3 is TGTGCCAGCAACGGAGGGACAGGGAAAAACGAGCAGTACTTC. Translating gives CASNGGTGKNEQYF.

This chain uses TRBV29-1 with TRBJ2-3; 11 nucleotides align to TRBD2. Trimming cost V 5 bases and J 5 bases; bases outside gene matches: 9. CDR1 and CDR2 (germline): SQVTM, ANQGSEA. The CDR3 length is 15 residues. CDR3 bases: TGCAGCGTTAGGGGGACTAGCGGACCGATAGATACGCAGTATTTT. Translated: CSVRGTSGPIDTQYF.

The chain carries TRBV6-1 and TRBJ2-1, with 7 bases that match TRBD1. The CDR3 sequence is 11 residues long. The germline CDR1 and CDR2 sequences are MNHNS and SASEGT. Trimming removed 6 bases from V and 8 bases from J; junction bases left unmatched: 1. The CDR3 DNA follows: TGTGCCAGCAGCGACAGGGATGAGCAGTTCTTC. It yields the protein CASSDRDEQFF.

The chain recombines TRBV13 with TRBJ2-1, with TRBD2 identical over 8 bases. V lost 3 bases, J lost 8 bases, and 15 bases stayed unmatched. The CDR3 is 17 residues long. Per the germline V gene, CDR1 is PRHDT and CDR2 is FYEKMQ (reference sequence). CDR3 region: CASSFFGSGTSSYEQFF. The CDR3 region has the DNA TGTGCCAGCAGCTTCTTTGGTTCCGGGACTAGTTCGTATGAGCAGTTCTTC.

The chain is built from TRBV27 and TRBJ1-5, with a tentative D call TRBD1 (5 bases). The V and J ends lost 5 bases and 5 bases respectively, with 10 bases between them. This CDR3 is built from 13 residues. Germline V gene lookup returns CDR1 MNHEY and CDR2 SMNVEV (reference sequence). The CDR3 sequence: CASSKQVYQPQHF. DNA of the CDR3: TGTGCCAGCAGTAAACAGGTTTATCAGCCCCAGCATTTT.

About this clone: The sample contains more than one DNA sequence encoding this CDR3. This chain joins TRBV18 and TRBJ2-7; no firm D call. Trimming stripped 1 base from V and 0 bases from J, with 7 bases between. CDR1 and CDR2 (germline): KGHSH, LQKENI. The CDR3 runs 14 residues. CDR3 loop: CASSPRTSSYEQYF. As DNA, the CDR3 is TGTGCCAGCTCACCACGGACCAGCTCCTACGAGCAGTACTTC.

The CDR3: CASSPPGRAFTDTQYF. The CDR3 bases are TGCGCCAGCAGCCCCCCGGGCAGGGCCTTCACAGATACGCAGTATTTT. The V and J genes are TRBV5-1 and TRBJ2-3; possibly TRBD1 for D (5 bases). This CDR3 contains 16 residues. Germline V gene lookup returns CDR1 SGHRS and CDR2 YFSETQ. V was clipped by 4 bases and J by 2 bases, with 17 bases between them.

The chain uses TRBV11-3 and TRBJ2-4; perhaps TRBD2 as D (5 bases). This CDR3 has 13 residues. Germline V gene data show CDR1 as SGHNT and CDR2 as YENEEA. V lost 1 base and J lost 8, with 9 bases in between. The CDR3 DNA is TGTGCCAGCAGCTTAGCCGGGGTTGACATTCAGTACTTC. Protein sequence: CASSLAGVDIQYF.

The chain employs TRBV18 and TRBJ2-2, with TRBD2 as a possible D gene (6 bases). This CDR3 contains 16 residues. Trimming stripped 4 bases from V and 2 bases from J, with 14 bases between. Germline V CDR1 and CDR2: KGHSH, LQKENI. In DNA form, the CDR3 reads TGTGCCAGCTCACTATTTCCGGGAGCAAACACCGGGGAGCTGTTTTTT. This gives the protein CASSLFPGANTGELFF.

The V and J genes are TRBV19 and TRBJ2-2; no reliable D call. The germline gives CDR1 LNHDA, CDR2 SQIVND (reference sequence). Trimming shortened V by 7 bases and J by 1 base, and 10 bases separated the two germline ends. The CDR3 extends over 14 amino acids. The CDR3 region is CASKGNWNTGELFF. The DNA for the CDR3 is TGTGCCAGTAAGGGAAACTGGAACACCGGGGAGCTGTTTTTT.

This chain links TRBV30 with TRBJ1-1; TRBD1 is a possible D gene (6 bases). The CDR3 runs to 15 residues. V was clipped by 4 bases and J by 4 bases, with 19 bases between them. CDR1 and CDR2 from the germline V gene are GTSNPN and SVGIG (reference sequence). The CDR3 here is CAWNKRGGFRTEAFF. In DNA form, the CDR3 reads TGTGCCTGGAACAAGAGAGGGGGATTCCGCACTGAAGCTTTCTTT.